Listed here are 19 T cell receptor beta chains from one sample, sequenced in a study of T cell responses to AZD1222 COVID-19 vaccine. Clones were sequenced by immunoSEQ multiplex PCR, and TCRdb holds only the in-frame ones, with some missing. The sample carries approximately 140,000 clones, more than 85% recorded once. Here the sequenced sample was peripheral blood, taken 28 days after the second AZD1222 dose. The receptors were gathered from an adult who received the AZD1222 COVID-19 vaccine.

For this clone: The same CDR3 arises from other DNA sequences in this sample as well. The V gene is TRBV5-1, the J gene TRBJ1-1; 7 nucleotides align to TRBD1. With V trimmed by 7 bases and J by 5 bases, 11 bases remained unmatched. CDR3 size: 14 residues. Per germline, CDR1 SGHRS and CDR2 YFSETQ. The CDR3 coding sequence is TGCGCCAGCTCCCCCGACAGGGCGAATACTGAAGCTTTCTTT. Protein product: CASSPDRANTEAFF.

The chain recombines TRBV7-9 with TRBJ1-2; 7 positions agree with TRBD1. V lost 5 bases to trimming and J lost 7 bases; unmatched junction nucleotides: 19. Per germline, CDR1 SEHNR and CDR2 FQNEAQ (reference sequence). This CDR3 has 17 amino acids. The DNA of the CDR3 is TGTGCCAGCAGCACCCCACCGGTCAGGGGGGCAAAGGGTGGCTACACCTTC. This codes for CASSTPPVRGAKGGYTF.

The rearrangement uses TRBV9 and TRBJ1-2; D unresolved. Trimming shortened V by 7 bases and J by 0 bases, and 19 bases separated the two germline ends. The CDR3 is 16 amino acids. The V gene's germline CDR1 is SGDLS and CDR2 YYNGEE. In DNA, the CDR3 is TGTGCCAGCGCGGCACTAGGCGGCCCCACTAACTATGGCTACACCTTC. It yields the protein CASAALGGPTNYGYTF.

In DNA form, the CDR3 reads TGTGCTAGTGGTCTTACCGGGGAAACACCTTACGAGCAGTACTTC. Translated, it gives CASGLTGETPYEQYF. The chain combines TRBV12-5 with TRBJ2-7; TRBD2 is a possible D gene (5 bases). CDR1 and CDR2 (germline): LGHNT, FRNRAP. V gave up 5 bases and J gave up 4 bases, with 18 bases separating them. The CDR3 extends over 15 amino acids.

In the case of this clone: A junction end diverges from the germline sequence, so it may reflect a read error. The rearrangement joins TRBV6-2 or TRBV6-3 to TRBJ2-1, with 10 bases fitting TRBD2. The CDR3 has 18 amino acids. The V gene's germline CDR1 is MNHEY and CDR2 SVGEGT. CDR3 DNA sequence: TGTGCCAGCAGCACACCCAGGACTAGCGGAAGCTCCTATAATGAGCAGTTCTTC. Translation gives CASSTPRTSGSSYNEQFF.

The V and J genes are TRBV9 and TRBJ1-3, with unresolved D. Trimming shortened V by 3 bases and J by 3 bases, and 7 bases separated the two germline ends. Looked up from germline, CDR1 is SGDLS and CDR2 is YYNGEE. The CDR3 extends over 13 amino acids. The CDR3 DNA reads TGTGCCAGCAGCGCCGGAAGTGGAAACACCATATATTTT. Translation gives CASSAGSGNTIYF.

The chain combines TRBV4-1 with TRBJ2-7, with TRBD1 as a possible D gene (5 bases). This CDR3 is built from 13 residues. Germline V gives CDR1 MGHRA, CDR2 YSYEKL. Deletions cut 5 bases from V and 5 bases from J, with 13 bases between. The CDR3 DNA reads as TGCGCCAGCAGCTACCTGGGCAGGGACGAGCAGTACTTC. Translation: CASSYLGRDEQYF.

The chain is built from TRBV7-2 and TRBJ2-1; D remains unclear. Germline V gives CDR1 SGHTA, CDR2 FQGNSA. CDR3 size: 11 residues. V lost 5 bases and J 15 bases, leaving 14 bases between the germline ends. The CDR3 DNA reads TGTGCCAGCAGCCACAATTCCCAGTGGTTCTTC. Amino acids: CASSHNSQWFF.

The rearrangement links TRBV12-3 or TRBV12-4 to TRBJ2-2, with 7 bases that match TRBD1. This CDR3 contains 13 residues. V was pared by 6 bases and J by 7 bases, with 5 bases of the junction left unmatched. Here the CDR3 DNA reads TGTGCCAGCAGCCAAGGGACAGTCGGGGAGCTGTTTTTT. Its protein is CASSQGTVGELFF.

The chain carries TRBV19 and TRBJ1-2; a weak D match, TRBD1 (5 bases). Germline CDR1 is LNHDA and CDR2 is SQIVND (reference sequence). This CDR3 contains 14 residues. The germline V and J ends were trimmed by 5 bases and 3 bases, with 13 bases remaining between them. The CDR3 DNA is TGTGCCAGTAGTCTGACCCTGGGGGACTATGGCTACACCTTC. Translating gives CASSLTLGDYGYTF.

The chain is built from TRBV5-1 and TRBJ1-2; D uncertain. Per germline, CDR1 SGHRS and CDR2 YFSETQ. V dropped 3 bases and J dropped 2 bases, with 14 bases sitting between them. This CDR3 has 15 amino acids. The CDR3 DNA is TGCGCCAGCAGCTGGACCATTACAGCGAACTATGGCTACACCTTC. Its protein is CASSWTITANYGYTF.

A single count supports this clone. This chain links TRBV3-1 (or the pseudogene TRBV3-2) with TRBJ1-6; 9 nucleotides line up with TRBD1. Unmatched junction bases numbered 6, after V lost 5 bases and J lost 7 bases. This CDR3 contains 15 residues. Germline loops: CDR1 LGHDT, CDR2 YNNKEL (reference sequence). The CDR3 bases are TGTGCCAGCAGCAGTGGGACAGGGAAGAATTCACCCCTCCACTTT. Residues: CASSSGTGKNSPLHF.

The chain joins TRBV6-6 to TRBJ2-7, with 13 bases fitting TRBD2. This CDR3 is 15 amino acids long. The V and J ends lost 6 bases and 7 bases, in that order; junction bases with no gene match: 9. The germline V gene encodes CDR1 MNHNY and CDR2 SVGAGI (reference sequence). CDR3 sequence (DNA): TGTGCCAGCAGCAAACTAGCGGGAGGGAGGGAGGAGCAGTACTTC. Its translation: CASSKLAGGREEQYF.

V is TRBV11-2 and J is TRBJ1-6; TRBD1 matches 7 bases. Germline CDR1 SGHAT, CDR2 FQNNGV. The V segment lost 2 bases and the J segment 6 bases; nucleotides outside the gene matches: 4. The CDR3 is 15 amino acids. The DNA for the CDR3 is TGTGCCAGCAGCTTAACAGGGGCGCCTAATTCACCCCTCCACTTT. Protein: CASSLTGAPNSPLHF.

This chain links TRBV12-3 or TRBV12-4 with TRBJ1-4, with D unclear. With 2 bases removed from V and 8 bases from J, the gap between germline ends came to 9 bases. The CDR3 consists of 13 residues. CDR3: CASSLRVGEKLFF. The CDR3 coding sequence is TGTGCCAGCAGTTTAAGGGTTGGCGAAAAACTGTTTTTT.

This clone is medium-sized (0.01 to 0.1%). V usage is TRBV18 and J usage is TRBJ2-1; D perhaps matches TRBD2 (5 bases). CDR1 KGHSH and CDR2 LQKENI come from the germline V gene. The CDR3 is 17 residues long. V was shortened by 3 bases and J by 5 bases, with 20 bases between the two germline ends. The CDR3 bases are TGTGCCAGCTCACCCGCCGGGGAAGACGAAACTAACAATGAGCAGTTCTTC. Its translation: CASSPAGEDETNNEQFF.

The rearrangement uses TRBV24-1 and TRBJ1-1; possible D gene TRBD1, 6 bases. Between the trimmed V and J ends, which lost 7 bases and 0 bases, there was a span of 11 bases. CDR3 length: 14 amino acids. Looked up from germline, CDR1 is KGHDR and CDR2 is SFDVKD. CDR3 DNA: TGTGCCACCAGCGAGGACAGCATGAACACTGAAGCTTTCTTT. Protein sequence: CATSEDSMNTEAFF.

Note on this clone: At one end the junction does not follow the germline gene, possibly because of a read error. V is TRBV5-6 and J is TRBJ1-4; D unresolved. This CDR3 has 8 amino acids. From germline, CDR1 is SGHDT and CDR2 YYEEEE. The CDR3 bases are TGTGCCAGCAGCCCAGGACCTTTT. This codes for CASSPGPF.

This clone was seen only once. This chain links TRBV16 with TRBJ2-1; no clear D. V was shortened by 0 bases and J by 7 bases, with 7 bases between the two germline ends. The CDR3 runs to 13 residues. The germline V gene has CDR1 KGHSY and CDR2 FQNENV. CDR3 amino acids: CASSQSAGNEQFF. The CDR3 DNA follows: TGTGCCAGCAGCCAATCGGCAGGAAATGAGCAGTTCTTC.